This TCR beta chain was profiled in a study of cytomegalovirus exposure and HLA in healthy donors. This clone was detected a few times. Its antigen is as yet unknown. V lost 4 bases and J lost 3, with 14 bases in between. CDR3 length equals 15 residues. The germline V gene encodes CDR1 SGHTA and CDR2 FQGTGA. This PCR relied on a set of 60 Vbeta primers and 13 Jbeta primers. Some clones are missing from TCRdb's copy, which holds only in-frame ones; the method was immunoSEQ multiplex PCR. The data show approximately 300,000 clones, 75% to 90% seen once. General study findings and limits: The study found most TCR sequences rare, yet found some public TCRs in many donors.

All the people who gave samples were healthy bone marrow donors. The rearrangement uses TRBV7-3 and TRBJ2-3; tentative D call: TRBD2 (5 bases). The sequencing sample was made of PBMCs. This sequence originates from a girl aged 2 to 10 in good health and CMV-seronegative. CDR3 loop: CASSSAGGWTDTQYF. CDR3 DNA: TGTGCCAGCAGCTCCGCGGGCGGCTGGACAGATACGCAGTATTTT.